Following are 10 T cell receptor beta chains from one sample sequenced in a study of prognosis after radiotherapy for stage I lung cancer. The authors amplified TCR beta CDR3 from genomic DNA using two-round multiplex PCR. Primers specific to each TRBV and TRBJ gene drove first-round PCR. MiXCR, applied by TCRdb to the multiplex PCR reads, yields one record per CDR3 protein. The sample holds 15,000 to 20,000 distinct CDR3 sequences, around 26% seen once. This sample comprised PBMCs, obtained before or after stereotactic body radiation therapy (not recorded which). These receptors were collected from a donor over 45 with non-small cell lung cancer.

In this sample, this clonotype turned up many times. This rearrangement joins TRBV20-1 to TRBJ2-7, with D perhaps matching TRBD1 or TRBD2 (5 bases each). The ends were cut back, 6 bases at V and 1 base at J, with 22 bases in the middle. Germline CDR1 reads DFQATT; CDR2 reads SNEGSKA (reference sequence). The CDR3 is 16 amino acids. CDR3 nucleotide sequence: TGCAGTGCAGTCACTTTAGAGAGGGGAGAATCCTACGAGCAGTACTTC. It specifies CSAVTLERGESYEQYF.

Ten or more counts support this clonotype. This sequence joins TRBV7-2 and TRBJ2-7, with 10 bases aligning to TRBD2. The CDR3 sequence is 15 residues long. V gave up 5 bases and J gave up 4 bases; unmatched junction bases: 8. Germline values: CDR1 SGHTA, CDR2 FQGNSA. The CDR3 nucleotides are TGTGCCAGCAGCCCCACTAGCGGGATAGCTTACGAGCAGTACTTC. Protein product: CASSPTSGIAYEQYF.

This clonotype appeared many times. The chain is built from TRBV15 and TRBJ2-7; 9 nucleotides line up with TRBD1. Trimming at V came to 3 bases and at J to 6 bases, leaving 3 bases not matched to a gene. Germline loops: CDR1 LNHNV, CDR2 YYDKDF (reference sequence). This CDR3 spans 13 amino acids. The CDR3 region is CATSRDRGFEQYF. The CDR3 DNA reads as TGTGCCACCAGCAGGGACAGGGGCTTCGAGCAGTACTTC.

The table lists this clonotype with many counts. J is TRBJ2-1 and V is TRBV6-5, with 9 bases identical to TRBD2. The germline V gene encodes CDR1 MNHEY and CDR2 SVGAGI. After removal of 0 bases from V and 3 bases from J, the junction contained 6 bases not matched to a gene. The CDR3 has 17 residues. The CDR3 coding sequence is TGTGCCAGCAGTTACTCGATGCTAGCGGGAATCTACAATGAGCAGTTCTTC. Its translation: CASSYSMLAGIYNEQFF.

Ten or more counts support this clonotype. The V and J genes are TRBV28 and TRBJ2-1; 7 bases align to TRBD1. The CDR3 is 15 amino acids. CDR1 and CDR2 (germline): MDHEN, SYDVKM. The ends lost 2 bases at V and 7 bases at J; junction bases unmatched: 8. The CDR3 nucleotides read TGTGCCAGCAGTTTAACAGGGGTCCTACCTAATGAGCAGTTCTTC. This gives the protein CASSLTGVLPNEQFF.

This clonotype was found many times. The chain employs TRBV7-2 and TRBJ2-2; TRBD1 matches 11 bases. The junction had 14 bases not matched to a gene; V was cut back by 7 bases and J by 7 bases. The V gene's germline CDR1 is SGHTA and CDR2 FQGNSA. The CDR3 has 17 residues. CDR3 coding DNA: TGTGCCAGCATCAATCGTAGGACAGGGGGCTTTGGCGGGGAGCTGTTTTTT. As protein: CASINRRTGGFGGELFF.

This clonotype showed up many times. CDR3 region: CASSQGGNTIYF. CDR3 nucleotides: TGTGCCAGCAGCCAGGGGGGAAACACCATATATTTT. The chain uses TRBV7-2 and TRBJ1-3, with TRBD1 as a possible D gene (6 bases). This CDR3 spans 12 amino acids. Trimming left V 5 bases short and J 4 bases short, with 6 bases between. Germline values: CDR1 SGHTA, CDR2 FQGNSA. Complete variable domain (other parts from reference TRBV7-2 and TRBJ1-3): GAGVSQSPSNKVTEKGKDVELRCDPISGHTALYWYRQSLGQGLEFLIYFQGNSAPDKSGLPSDRFSAERTGGSVSTLTIQRTQQEDSAVYLCASSQGGNTIYFGEGSWLTVV.

Within the sample, this clonotype is medium-sized. V usage is TRBV5-1 and J usage is TRBJ2-1, with 8 bases lining up with TRBD2. Germline CDR1 SGHRS, CDR2 YFSETQ. The CDR3 loop spans 16 amino acids. V trimming: 4 bases; J trimming: 7 bases; junction bases outside the gene matches: 13. CDR3 in DNA: TGCGCCAGCAGCGGTGGGGAGGACGGGAGGGTGAATGAGCAGTTCTTC. It is translated as CASSGGEDGRVNEQFF.

This clonotype was seen repeatedly, ten times or more. The chain recombines TRBV6-1 with TRBJ1-2, with D possibly being TRBD1 (5 bases). Germline V CDR1 and CDR2: MNHNS, SASEGT. V was cut by 8 bases and J by 6 bases, with 16 bases left in between. The CDR3 has 13 amino acids. The CDR3 sequence: CASREGQGHGYTF. The CDR3 nucleotides read TGTGCCAGCCGAGAGGGTCAGGGCCATGGCTACACCTTC.

This clonotype has more than one count but fewer than ten. At one of its ends the junction is not consistent with the germline gene, which may arise from a read error. This rearrangement joins TRBV10-3 to TRBJ2-1, with 8 bases that match TRBD2. This CDR3 comprises 16 residues. Germline CDR1 and CDR2: ENHRY and SYGVKD. The CDR3 spells CATSESKLAARNEQFF. Written as DNA, the CDR3 is TGTGCCACCAGTGAGTCGAAACTAGCGGCCCGGAATGAGCAGTTCTTC.